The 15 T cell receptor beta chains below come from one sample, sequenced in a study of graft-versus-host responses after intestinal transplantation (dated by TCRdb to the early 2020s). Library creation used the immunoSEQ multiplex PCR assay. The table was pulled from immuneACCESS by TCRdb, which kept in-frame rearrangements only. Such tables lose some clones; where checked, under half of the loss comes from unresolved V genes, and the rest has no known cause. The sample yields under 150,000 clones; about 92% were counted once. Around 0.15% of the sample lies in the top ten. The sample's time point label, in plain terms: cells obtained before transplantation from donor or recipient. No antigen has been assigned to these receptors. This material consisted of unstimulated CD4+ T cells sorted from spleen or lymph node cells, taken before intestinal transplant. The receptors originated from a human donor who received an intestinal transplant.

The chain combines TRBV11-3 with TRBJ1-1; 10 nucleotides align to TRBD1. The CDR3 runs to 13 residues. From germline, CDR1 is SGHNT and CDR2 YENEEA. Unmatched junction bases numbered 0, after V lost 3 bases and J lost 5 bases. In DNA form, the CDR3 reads TGTGCCAGCAGCTTGGGACAGGGGACTGAAGCTTTCTTT. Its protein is CASSLGQGTEAFF.

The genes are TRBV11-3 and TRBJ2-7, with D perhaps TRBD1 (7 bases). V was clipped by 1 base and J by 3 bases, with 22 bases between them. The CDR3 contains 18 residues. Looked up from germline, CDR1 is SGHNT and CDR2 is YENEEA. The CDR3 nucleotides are TGTGCCAGCAGCTTAGGGACGGCGGGACAGACAGCAAACTACGAGCAGTACTTC. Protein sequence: CASSLGTAGQTANYEQYF. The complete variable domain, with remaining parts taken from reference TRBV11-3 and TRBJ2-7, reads EAGVVQSPRYKIIEKKQPVAFWCNPISGHNTLYWYLQNLGQGPELLIRYENEEAVDDSQLPKDRFSAERLKGVDSTLKIQPAELGDSAVYLCASSLGTAGQTANYEQYFGPGTRLTVT.

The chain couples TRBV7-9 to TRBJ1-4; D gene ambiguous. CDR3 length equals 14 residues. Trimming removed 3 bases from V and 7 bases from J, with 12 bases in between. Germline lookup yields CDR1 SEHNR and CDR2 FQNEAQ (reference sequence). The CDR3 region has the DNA TGTGCCAGCAGCTTGACCGGGGTTACTGAAAAACTGTTTTTT. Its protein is CASSLTGVTEKLFF.

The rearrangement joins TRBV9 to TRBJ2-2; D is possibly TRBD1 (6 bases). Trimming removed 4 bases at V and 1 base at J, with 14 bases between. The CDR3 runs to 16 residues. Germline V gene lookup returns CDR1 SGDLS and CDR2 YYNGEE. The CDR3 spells CASSIYREENTGELFF. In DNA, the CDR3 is TGTGCCAGCAGCATATACAGGGAAGAGAACACCGGGGAGCTGTTTTTT.

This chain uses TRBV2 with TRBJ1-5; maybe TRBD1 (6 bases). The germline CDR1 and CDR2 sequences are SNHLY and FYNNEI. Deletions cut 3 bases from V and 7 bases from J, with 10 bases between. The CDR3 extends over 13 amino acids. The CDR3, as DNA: TGTGCCAGCAGTGAGCAGGGGCCCCAGCCCCAGCATTTT. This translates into CASSEQGPQPQHF.

This CDR3 reads CASSIPGFRREAYGYTF. CDR3 DNA: TGTGCCAGTAGTATCCCAGGTTTTCGGAGGGAGGCATATGGCTACACCTTC. The chain employs TRBV19 and TRBJ1-2; D gene ambiguous. CDR1 is LNHDA and CDR2 is SQIVND in the germline V gene (reference sequence). Trimming removed 3 bases from V and 5 bases from J, with 22 bases in between. The CDR3 length is 17 residues.

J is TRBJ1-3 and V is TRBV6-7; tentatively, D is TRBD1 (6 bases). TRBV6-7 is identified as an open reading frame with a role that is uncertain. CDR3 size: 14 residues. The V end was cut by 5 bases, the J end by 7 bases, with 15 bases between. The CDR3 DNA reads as TGTGCCAGCAGTCGGACAGCCGAAGCGAACACCATATATTTT. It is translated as CASSRTAEANTIYF.

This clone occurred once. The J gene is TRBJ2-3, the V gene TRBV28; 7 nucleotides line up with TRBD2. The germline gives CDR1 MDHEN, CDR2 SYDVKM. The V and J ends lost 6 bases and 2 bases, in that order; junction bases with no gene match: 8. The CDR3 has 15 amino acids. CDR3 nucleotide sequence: TGTGCCAGCAGGCCAAGACTAGCTCACACAGATACGCAGTATTTT. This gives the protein CASRPRLAHTDTQYF.

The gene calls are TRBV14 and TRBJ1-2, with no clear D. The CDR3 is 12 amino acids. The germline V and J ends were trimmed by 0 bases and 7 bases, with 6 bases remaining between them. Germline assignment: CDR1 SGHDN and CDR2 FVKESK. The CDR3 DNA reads TGTGCCAGCAGCCAAGATTACGGTGGCTACACCTTC. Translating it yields CASSQDYGGYTF.

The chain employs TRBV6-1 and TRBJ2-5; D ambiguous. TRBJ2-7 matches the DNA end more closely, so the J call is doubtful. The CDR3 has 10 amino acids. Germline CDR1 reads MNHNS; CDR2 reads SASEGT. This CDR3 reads CASKFREQYF. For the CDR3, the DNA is TGTGCCAGCAAGTTCCGCGAGCAGTACTTC.

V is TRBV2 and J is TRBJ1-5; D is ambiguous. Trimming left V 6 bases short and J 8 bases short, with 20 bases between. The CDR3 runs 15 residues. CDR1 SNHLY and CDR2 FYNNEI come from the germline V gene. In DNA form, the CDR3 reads TGTGCCAGCAGCCAATTCCTGACGGGCGTTGAGCCCCAGCATTTT. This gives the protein CASSQFLTGVEPQHF.

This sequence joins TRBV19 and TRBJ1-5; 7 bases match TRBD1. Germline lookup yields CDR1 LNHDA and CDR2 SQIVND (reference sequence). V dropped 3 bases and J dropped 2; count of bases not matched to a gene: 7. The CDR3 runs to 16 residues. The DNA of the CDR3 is TGTGCCAGTAGTATGGGGCGGGACAGAGGCAATCAGCCCCAGCATTTT. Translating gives CASSMGRDRGNQPQHF.

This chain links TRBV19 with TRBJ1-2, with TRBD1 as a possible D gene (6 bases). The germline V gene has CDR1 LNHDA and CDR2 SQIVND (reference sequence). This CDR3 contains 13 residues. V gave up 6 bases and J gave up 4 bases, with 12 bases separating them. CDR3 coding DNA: TGTGCCAGTAGCGAGGGGGGCGTCTATGGCTACACCTTC. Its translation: CASSEGGVYGYTF.

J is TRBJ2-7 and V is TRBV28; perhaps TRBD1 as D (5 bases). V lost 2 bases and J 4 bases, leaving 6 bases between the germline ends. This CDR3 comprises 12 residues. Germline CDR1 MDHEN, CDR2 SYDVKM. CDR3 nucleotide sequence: TGTGCCAGCAGTTTACAGGGTTACGAGCAGTACTTC. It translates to CASSLQGYEQYF.

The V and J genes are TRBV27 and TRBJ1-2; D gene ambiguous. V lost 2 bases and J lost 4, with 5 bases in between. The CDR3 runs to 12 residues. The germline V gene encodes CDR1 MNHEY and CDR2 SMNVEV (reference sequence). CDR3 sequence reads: CASSLDGYGYTF. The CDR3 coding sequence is TGTGCCAGCAGTTTAGACGGCTATGGCTACACCTTC.